This T cell receptor beta chain was documented in a study of CD8+CD57+ T cells in acquired aplastic anemia. For the study at large: Healthy donors yielded some 10 million CD4+ cell reads on average. Study conclusions and caveats: About 29 CD8+ CDR3 sequences occurred in both the patients and the controls.

Genomic DNA templated the TCR beta VDJ and CDR3 profiling. TCRdb reanalysed the reads using MiXCR and keeps one entry per CDR3 protein. Among under 75,000 distinct CDR3 sequences listed, under 65% were seen once. For this clonotype: The antigen remains undetermined.

Germline V lookup: CDR1 SGDLS, CDR2 YYNGEE. The CDR3 runs 13 residues. Trimming pared 0 bases from V and 4 bases from J, leaving 8 bases between. The receptor was isolated from a human donor in good health, serving as a control. What was sequenced was sorted CD4+, CD8+, or CD8+CD57+ T cells (not recorded which) from PBMCs. This chain joins TRBV9 and TRBJ2-7; D gene uncertain. The CDR3 sequence: CASSVAAEYEQYF. CDR3 in DNA: TGTGCCAGCAGCGTAGCGGCGGAGTACGAGCAGTACTTC.